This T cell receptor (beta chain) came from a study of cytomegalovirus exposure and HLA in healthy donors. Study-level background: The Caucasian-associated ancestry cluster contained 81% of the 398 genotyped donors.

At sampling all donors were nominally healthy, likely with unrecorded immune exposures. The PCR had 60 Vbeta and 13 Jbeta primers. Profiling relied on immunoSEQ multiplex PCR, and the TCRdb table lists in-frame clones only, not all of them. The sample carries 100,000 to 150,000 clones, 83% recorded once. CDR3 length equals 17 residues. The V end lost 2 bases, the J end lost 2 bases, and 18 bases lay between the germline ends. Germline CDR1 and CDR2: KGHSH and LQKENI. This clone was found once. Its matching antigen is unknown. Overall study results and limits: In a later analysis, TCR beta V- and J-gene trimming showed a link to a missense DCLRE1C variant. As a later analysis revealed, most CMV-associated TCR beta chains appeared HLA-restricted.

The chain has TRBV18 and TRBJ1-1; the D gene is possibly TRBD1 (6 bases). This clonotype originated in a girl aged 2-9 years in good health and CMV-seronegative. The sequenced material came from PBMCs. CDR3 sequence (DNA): TGTGCCAGCTCACCAAGGGGTCTAGGGGGAGATAACACTGAAGCTTTCTTT. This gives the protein CASSPRGLGGDNTEAFF.